This entry concerns a single TCR beta chain. This record comes from a study of blood T cell repertoires in COVID-19. Background on the study: T cells, B-cell-depleted T cells, or PBMCs supplied cDNA or gDNA.

CDR1 and CDR2 (germline): SGHRS, YFSETQ. The CDR3 covers 16 residues. J lost 0 bases, V lost 0 bases, and 5 bases had no gene match. Assay: immunoSEQ multiplex PCR; the TCRdb copy retains only in-frame clones and omits some. The profile shows roughly 220,000 clones, around 83% of them singletons. The chain joins TRBV5-1 to TRBJ2-7; the match to TRBD2 covers 8 bases. The receptor comes from a man aged 45-65 years who had recovered from COVID-19. Sequenced: peripheral blood. CDR3 in amino acids: CASSLGVAGSSYEQYF. Here the CDR3 DNA reads TGCGCCAGCAGCTTGGGGGTAGCGGGGAGCTCCTACGAGCAGTACTTC.